The rows below give T cell receptor beta chains drawn from one sample of a study of blood T cell repertoires in COVID-19. Assay used: immunoSEQ multiplex PCR; TCRdb lists only in-frame clones, some missing. The sample records approximately 350,000 clones, 75% to 90% being singletons. The sequenced material came from PBMCs or T cells enriched from blood (not recorded which). These receptors were obtained from a man younger than 30 who had recovered from COVID-19. Each CDR3 is given with its conserved first and last residue. Each record gives: D gene, V gene, J gene, clone size, CDR3 DNA, CDR3 protein. D genes are given only for firm matches. A clone size is listed for some rows: how often the clone was seen (once, few, many), or a class if it is expanded.

.,TRBV5-8,TRBJ1-1,.,TGTGCCAGCAGCCCCATAGTCCCAGCTTTCTTT,CASSPIVPAFF
TRBD2,TRBV7-2,TRBJ2-4,.,TGTGCCAGCAGCTTAGGGGGAGGGGTCGACATTCAGTACTTC,CASSLGGGVDIQYF
.,TRBV28,TRBJ1-1,.,TGTGCCAGCAGTTCAAGGTTGGCAGGGGTGTTAAACACTGAAGCTTTCTTT,CASSSRLAGVLNTEAFF
TRBD2,TRBV10-2,TRBJ2-7,.,TGCGCCAGCAGCCCCCCAGCGGGGTTAGACGAGCAGTACTTC,CASSPPAGLDEQYF
.,TRBV2,TRBJ2-5,.,TGTGCCAGCAGTCAGGACATCATGGAGACCCAGTACTTC,CASSQDIMETQYF
.,TRBV5-1,TRBJ2-7,.,TGCGCCAGCAGCTTGAACTATCTCTACGAGCAGTACTTC,CASSLNYLYEQYF
TRBD1,TRBV28,TRBJ2-1,.,TGTGCCAGCGCCACAGGGGGCGCATCCTACAATGAGCAGTTCTTC,CASATGGASYNEQFF
TRBD1,TRBV24-1,TRBJ2-7,.,TGTGCCACCGACCGTGGGACAGGGGGCTACGAGCAGTACTTC,CATDRGTGGYEQYF
TRBD1,TRBV4-2,TRBJ1-1,.,TGTGCCAGCAGCCAAGAGAACAGGGGGAACACTGAAGCTTTCTTT,CASSQENRGNTEAFF
TRBD1,TRBV5-6,TRBJ1-2,.,TGTGCCAGCAGCTTGGTTTTACAGGGGAATGGCTACACCTTC,CASSLVLQGNGYTF
.,TRBV7-6,TRBJ1-1,.,TGTGCCAGCAACTCCGGACGGGAGAACACTGAAGCTTTCTTT,CASNSGRENTEAFF
TRBD1,TRBV23-1,TRBJ2-7,.,TGCGCCAGCAGCCTCCCCCGGGACAGACAAACCTACGAGCAGTACTTC,CASSLPRDRQTYEQYF
.,TRBV2,TRBJ1-2,.,TGTGCCAGCAGTGAATCGGACACTGAACACTATGGCTACACCTTC,CASSESDTEHYGYTF
TRBD1,TRBV7-9,TRBJ1-2,once,TGTGCCAGCAGCTGGAGGGACAGAGCTGACTATGGCTACACCTTC,CASSWRDRADYGYTF
.,TRBV7-2,TRBJ2-7,.,TGTGCCAGCAGCCCCGGAACATTCTACGCAGGGCAGTACTTC,CASSPGTFYAGQYF
TRBD2,TRBV29-1,TRBJ2-1,.,TGCAGCGCACCACCGCTAGCGGGGGGGTACAATGAGCAGTTCTTC,CSAPPLAGGYNEQFF
.,TRBV29-1,TRBJ2-7,.,TGCAGCGTCGGAGCGGTGAAACCCTACGAGCAGTACTTC,CSVGAVKPYEQYF
TRBD2,TRBV19,TRBJ2-3,.,TGTGCCAGTAGTATAGATGCGGGAGCTAGCACAGATACGCAGTATTTT,CASSIDAGASTDTQYF
TRBD1,TRBV4-2,TRBJ2-1,.,TGTGCCAGCAGCGGGCTCCGGGGACAGGGGGCGGACAATGAGCAGTTCTTC,CASSGLRGQGADNEQFF
TRBD2,TRBV4-2,TRBJ2-3,.,TGTGCCAGCAGCCAAGGCCCCGCGGGAGAACGCACAGATACGCAGTATTTT,CASSQGPAGERTDTQYF